This T cell receptor beta chain derives from a study of T cells in Graves' hyperthyroidism and ophthalmopathy (dated by TCRdb to the late 2010s). Broadly, across the study: Peripheral blood was collected at initial diagnosis, before any treatment. A discovery cohort of about 95 patients, 43 with Graves' ophthalmopathy and 55 to 60 with stable Graves' hyperthyroidism, was used to find distinguishing TCR V-J signatures. Whether ophthalmopathy could be predicted prospectively was tested in an independent validation cohort made up of 18 to 20 hyperthyroidism patients plus 17 patients who later progressed to ophthalmopathy. For training and testing, the 100 or so patients in the discovery cohort were randomly divided in a 7:3 ratio. In addition, the study compared T-cell repertoires in thyroid tissue and in blood from several Graves' hyperthyroidism patients. Following sampling, methimazole starting at 30 mg daily was given to hyperthyroidism patients, and high-dose intravenous methylprednisolone was given to ophthalmopathy patients. According to the paper, TCR Vbeta CDR3 sequencing was carried out on 135 peripheral blood samples, which came from over 40 ophthalmopathy, around 74 hyperthyroidism and roughly 17 progressor patients. Overall results and qualifications from the work: Most expanded thyroid clonotypes (frequency above 0.001) were also found in blood, which suggests that blood repertoires may mirror thyroid immune responses. Sample size was not statistically predetermined, and investigators were not blinded to group allocation. In cross-validation, a model built on a 13 V-J signature told ophthalmopathy apart from stable hyperthyroidism with under 90% sensitivity and 81% to 82% specificity, and in testing the same model reached 80%/75%. In validation, the model predicted progression to ophthalmopathy with 55% to 71% sensitivity and around 72% specificity, a median of 6.5 months before onset.

Sequences GTSNPN (CDR1) and SVGIG (CDR2) are obtained from the germline V gene (reference sequence). There are 11 amino acids in the CDR3, from cysteine to phenylalanine inclusive. Only the CDR3 DNA stays, 33 bases, in frame from base 1. V is cut by 5 bases and J by 7 bases, and the space between the germline ends is 11 bases. Amplification of TCR beta CDR3 regions was carried out from RNA transcripts. A first-round RT-PCR of the TCR CDR3 used the HTBI primer set with the Qiagen OneStep RT-PCR kit. The libraries were constructed in a second round of multiplex PCR and then size-selected and purified. Libraries were sequenced paired-end with 100 bp reads on an Illumina HiSeq2000. Under the source paper's analysis protocol: Raw data were processed with SOAPnuke, discarding reads with adapters, uncalled bases, mean Phred below 15, or no exact constant-primer or identifier match. High-quality paired reads were merged using COPE v1.2.5, and each unique nucleotide sequence was defined as a clonotype. MiTCR v1.1 was used to align clonotypes to the IMGT TRBV, TRBD and TRBJ reference segments. The analysis included only V-J combinations with a frequency above 0.0001, which together covered approximately 99% of the repertoires. The TCS score was defined as F50 (clonal expansion) divided by E x V (chaos), with BLOSUM62-based TCRdist calculated between CDR3 peptides within each V-J. Welch's t-statistics and random forest reduced around 550 V-J features to some 14, which were used in a naive Bayes classifier (R e1071). The public reads were run again by TCRdb, first through fastp at Q25 and then through MiXCR, and only productive beta chains were kept. Each entry is one CDR3 protein sequence, shown with its most common DNA and genes. None of the V and J calls come from the authors' own analysis; TCRdb made them. Across this sample there are fewer than 350,000 distinct CDR3 sequences, with 15% to 20% seen only once. In total, the top ten clones hold less than 20% of the sample.

At least ten counts were recorded for this clonotype. The antigen it binds to is not known. No clone much larger than this one lies a single base away; base qualities are absent. Ophthalmopathy patients had moderately to severely active disease, Clinical Activity Score of at least 3, NOSPECS grade of at least 4, and duration under 3 months. The study excluded patients with uncontrolled infections, other autoimmune diseases, pregnancy or lactation. Diagnoses were based on clinical symptoms, serum thyroxine and TRAb, thyroid ultrasound and orbital computed tomography. PBMCs were isolated from approximately 10 ml of fresh peripheral blood by Ficoll-Paque density gradient centrifugation. Total RNA was extracted with Trizol reagent, and quality was checked on an Agilent 2100 Bioanalyzer.

Sequences were obtained from blood. The chain links TRBV30 with TRBJ1-1, with a tentative D gene TRBD1 over 6 matching bases. The clonotype comes from a woman between 35 and 50 years old with Graves' ophthalmopathy. The CDR3: CAWSNRVEAFF. The nucleotides read TGTGCCTGGTCTAACAGGGTTGAAGCTTTCTTT.